This T cell receptor (beta chain) appears in the sequencing data of a study of identical twins. General study results and limits: Monozygotic twin pairs showed more out-of-frame TCR alpha sharing than models estimated.

CDR1 DFQATT and CDR2 SNEGSKA come from the germline V gene (reference sequence). The CDR3 spans 14 residues. The germline V and J ends were trimmed by 0 bases and 4 bases, with 12 bases remaining between them. TCRdb reprocessed the 5' RACE reads with MiXCR, giving one entry per CDR3 protein. The sample holds approximately 140,000 distinct CDR3 sequences, approximately 3.5% seen once. In this sample, this clonotype turned up a few times. Its antigen is currently unknown. The chain is built from TRBV20-1 and TRBJ1-2; maybe TRBD1 (6 bases). Source material: memory T cells sorted from blood. The TCR sequence derives from a man younger than 30 in good health. CDR3 protein: CSARERGQGYGYTF. CDR3 in DNA: TGCAGTGCTAGAGAACGGGGGCAAGGCTATGGCTACACCTTC.